These T cell receptor beta chains were read from a single sample in a study of beta chain features in type 1 diabetes. Here immunoSEQ multiplex PCR was the method, and the copy in TCRdb shows in-frame clones only, minus some. This repertoire shows more than 250,000 clones, over 14% found once; its top ten account for less than 0.02%. The sample comprised naive CD4+ T cells from blood. The receptors come from a man aged 18-30 years with type 1 diabetes. Each CDR3 is given with its conserved first and last residue. D genes are given only for firm matches. The size field is filled for only some rows; it gives once, few, many or a size class.

clone_size	j_call	v_call	d_call	cdr3_nt	cdr3_aa
.	TRBJ1-1	TRBV7-9	TRBD1	TGTGCCAGCAGACGGGACAGGGGGCGTCGGGACACTGAAGCTTTCTTT	CASRRDRGRRDTEAFF
.	TRBJ2-3	TRBV4-1	TRBD2	TGCGCCAGCAGCCAAGGACTAGCGGGGACCGGTACGCAGTATTTT	CASSQGLAGTGTQYF
few	TRBJ2-1	TRBV29-1	TRBD2	TGCAGCGTTGGGGAGCGGGAGAGGATTGAGCAGTTCTTC	CSVGERERIEQFF
.	TRBJ2-7	TRBV10-3	.	TGTGCCATCAGTGTGAGTAACGAGCAGTACTTC	CAISVSNEQYF
few	TRBJ1-1	TRBV5-1	.	TGCGCCAGCAGCGCCGGACAGTACACTGAAGCTTTCTTT	CASSAGQYTEAFF
few	TRBJ2-1	TRBV6-6	TRBD2	TGTGCCAGCAGGCGGACAGGTACACTAGCGGGTGGGGAGCAGTTCTTC	CASRRTGTLAGGEQFF
.	TRBJ2-2	TRBV30	.	TGTGCCTGGAGTGCGGGCGGGGAGCTGTTTTTT	CAWSAGGELFF
.	TRBJ2-7	TRBV7-9	.	TGTGCCAGCAGCCCGTCCTCCGGGGTCTCCTACGAGCAGTACTTC	CASSPSSGVSYEQYF
.	TRBJ2-1	TRBV15	TRBD2	TGTGCCACCAGCAGATCGCTAGCGGGAGACTACAATGAGCAGTTCTTC	CATSRSLAGDYNEQFF
.	TRBJ2-7	TRBV4-3	TRBD1	TGCGCCAGCAGCCAAGAACGACAGGGATGGAGCGAGCAGTACTTC	CASSQERQGWSEQYF
.	TRBJ2-7	TRBV9	.	TGTGCCAGCAGCGTAGGCGGTTTTGGGTCCTACGAGCAGTACTTC	CASSVGGFGSYEQYF
.	TRBJ1-2	TRBV5-6	TRBD1	TGTGCCAGCAGCGTCCGGAGACAGGGGGCGAACTATGGCTACACCTTC	CASSVRRQGANYGYTF
few	TRBJ2-7	TRBV18	TRBD1	TGTGCCAGCTCAGGGCGGGACAGGGACGACGAGCAGTACTTC	CASSGRDRDDEQYF
few	TRBJ1-5	TRBV7-2	TRBD1	TGTGCCAGCAGCCCTAGTGGACAGGGAGGACAGCCCCAGCATTTT	CASSPSGQGGQPQHF
.	TRBJ2-7	TRBV7-2	.	TGTGCCAGCAGCTTAGCGCAGGTAACCTACGAGCAGTACTTC	CASSLAQVTYEQYF
.	TRBJ1-2	TRBV28	.	TGTGCCAGCAGTTGGCAGGGGAACTATGGCTACACCTTC	CASSWQGNYGYTF
few	TRBJ2-7	TRBV7-2	.	TGTGCCAGCAGCTCCAAGCCAGGCGCCTACGAGCAGTACTTC	CASSSKPGAYEQYF
.	TRBJ2-2	TRBV7-2	.	TGTGCCAGCACCCCGCAGGGGAGGGGGAATACCGGGGAGCTGTTTTTT	CASTPQGRGNTGELFF
.	TRBJ2-7	TRBV5-1	TRBD2	TGCGCCAGCAGCTTGGGAGGCGGGAGCTCCTACGAGCAGTACTTC	CASSLGGGSSYEQYF
few	TRBJ1-1	TRBV2	TRBD1	TGTGCCAGCAGTGTACGACAGGGGACTGAAGCTTTCTTT	CASSVRQGTEAFF
.	TRBJ1-6	TRBV9	.	TGTGCCAGCAGCGTAACTTCCGGGACAACTCGGGGTAATTCACCCCTCCACTTT	CASSVTSGTTRGNSPLHF
.	TRBJ1-1	TRBV30	TRBD1	TGTGCCTCGACATCGGACAGGCCAGAAGCTTTCTTT	CASTSDRPEAFF
few	TRBJ2-4	TRBV4-1	.	TGCGCCAGCAGCCAAGATCGAGGGAACTCGGCGTTAGGCATTCAGTACTTC	CASSQDRGNSALGIQYF
.	TRBJ2-7	TRBV5-1	TRBD2	TGCGCCAGCAGCTGGCCGGGACTAGACGAGCAGTACTTC	CASSWPGLDEQYF
.	TRBJ2-1	TRBV15	TRBD1	TGTGCCACCAGGACTCCGGGACAGGGGTACAATGAGCAGTTCTTC	CATRTPGQGYNEQFF
few	TRBJ2-3	TRBV5-4	.	TGTGCCAGCAGCTTCGGGCAGGGTCCAGATACGCAGTATTTT	CASSFGQGPDTQYF
few	TRBJ1-4	TRBV29-1	.	TGCAGCGTTTTATACGACAGGTTTGGAAAACTGTTTTTT	CSVLYDRFGKLFF
few	TRBJ2-6	TRBV29-1	.	TGCAGCGTCGCCCCGCGGGGGCACCAACGGGCTGGCTCTGGGGCCAACGTCCTGACTTTC	CSVAPRGHQRAGSGANVLTF
few	TRBJ1-1	TRBV28	.	TGTGCCAGCAGGTACGAGATGAACACTGAAGCTTTCTTT	CASRYEMNTEAFF
few	TRBJ1-2	TRBV4-3	.	TGCGCCAGCAGCCAAGCTCAGGGGACCTATGGCTACACCTTC	CASSQAQGTYGYTF
few	TRBJ2-3	TRBV29-1	TRBD2	TGCAGCGCCGGGACTAGCGACTTGGATACGCAGTATTTT	CSAGTSDLDTQYF
.	TRBJ2-2	TRBV4-3	.	TGCGCCAGCAGCCAAAAAGAGATCAACAGGGTCGGCGGGGAGCTGTTTTTT	CASSQKEINRVGGELFF
few	TRBJ2-3	TRBV29-1	.	TGCAGCGTTGATGGAGGTATTAAGTCCGATACGCAGTATTTT	CSVDGGIKSDTQYF
.	TRBJ2-7	TRBV5-4	.	TGTGCCAGCAGCTTGTCCTTTTCCTACGAGCAGTACTTC	CASSLSFSYEQYF
.	TRBJ2-7	TRBV15	TRBD2	TGTGCCACCAGCAGGGTCACTAGCGGGGCCGAGCAGTACTTC	CATSRVTSGAEQYF
.	TRBJ2-5	TRBV18	.	TGTGCCAGCTCACTATCTCAGGGTCTGGAGACCCAGTACTTC	CASSLSQGLETQYF
.	TRBJ2-1	TRBV28	TRBD1	TGTGCCAGCAGCTTGCCGGGACAGGGTGATTACAATGAGCAGTTCTTC	CASSLPGQGDYNEQFF
few	TRBJ2-1	TRBV29-1	TRBD2	TGCAGCGTTGTTTCGGGGGGGCTCCTCTCCTACAATGAGCAGTTCTTC	CSVVSGGLLSYNEQFF
few	TRBJ2-3	TRBV5-4	TRBD1	TGTGCCAGCAGTCCGGACAGGAGCACAGATACGCAGTATTTT	CASSPDRSTDTQYF
.	TRBJ2-3	TRBV6-6	.	TGTGCCAGCAGTTACAAGAGTACGGGAGATACGCAGTATTTT	CASSYKSTGDTQYF
.	TRBJ2-5	TRBV5-1	TRBD2	TGCGCCAGCAGCTTGGCGACGGCGGGAGGGGTGAAAGAGACCCAGTACTTC	CASSLATAGGVKETQYF